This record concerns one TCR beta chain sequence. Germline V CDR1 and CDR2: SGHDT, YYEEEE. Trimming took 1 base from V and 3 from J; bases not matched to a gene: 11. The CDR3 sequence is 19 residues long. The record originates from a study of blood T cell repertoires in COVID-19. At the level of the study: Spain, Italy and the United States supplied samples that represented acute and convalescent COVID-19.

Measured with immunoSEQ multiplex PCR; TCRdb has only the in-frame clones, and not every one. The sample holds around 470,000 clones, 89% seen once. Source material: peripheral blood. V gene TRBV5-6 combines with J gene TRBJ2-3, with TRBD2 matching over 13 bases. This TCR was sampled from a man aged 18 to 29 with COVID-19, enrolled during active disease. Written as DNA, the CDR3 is TGTGCCAGCAGCTTGTTCTCCCCAGGACTAGCGGGAGAGACAGATACGCAGTATTTT. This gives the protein CASSLFSPGLAGETDTQYF. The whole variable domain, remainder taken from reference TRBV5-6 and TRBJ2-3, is DAGVTQSPTHLIKTRGQQVTLRCSPKSGHDTVSWYQQALGQGPQFIFQYYEEEERQRGNFPDRFSGHQFPNYSSELNVNALLLGDSALYLCASSLFSPGLAGETDTQYFGPGTRLTVL.